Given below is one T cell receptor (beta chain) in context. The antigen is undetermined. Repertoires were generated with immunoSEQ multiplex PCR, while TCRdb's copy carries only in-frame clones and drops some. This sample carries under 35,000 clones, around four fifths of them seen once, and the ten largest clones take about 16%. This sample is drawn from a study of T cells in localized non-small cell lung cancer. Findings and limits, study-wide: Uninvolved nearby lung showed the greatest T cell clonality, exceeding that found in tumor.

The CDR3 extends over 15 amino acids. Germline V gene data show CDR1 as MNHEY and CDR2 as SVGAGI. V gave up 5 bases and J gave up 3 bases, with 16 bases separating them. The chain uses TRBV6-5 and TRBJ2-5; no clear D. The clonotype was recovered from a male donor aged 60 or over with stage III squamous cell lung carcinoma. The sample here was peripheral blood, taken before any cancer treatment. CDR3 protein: CASSTGSAAEETQYF. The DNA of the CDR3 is TGTGCCAGCAGTACCGGTTCGGCAGCCGAAGAGACCCAGTACTTC.